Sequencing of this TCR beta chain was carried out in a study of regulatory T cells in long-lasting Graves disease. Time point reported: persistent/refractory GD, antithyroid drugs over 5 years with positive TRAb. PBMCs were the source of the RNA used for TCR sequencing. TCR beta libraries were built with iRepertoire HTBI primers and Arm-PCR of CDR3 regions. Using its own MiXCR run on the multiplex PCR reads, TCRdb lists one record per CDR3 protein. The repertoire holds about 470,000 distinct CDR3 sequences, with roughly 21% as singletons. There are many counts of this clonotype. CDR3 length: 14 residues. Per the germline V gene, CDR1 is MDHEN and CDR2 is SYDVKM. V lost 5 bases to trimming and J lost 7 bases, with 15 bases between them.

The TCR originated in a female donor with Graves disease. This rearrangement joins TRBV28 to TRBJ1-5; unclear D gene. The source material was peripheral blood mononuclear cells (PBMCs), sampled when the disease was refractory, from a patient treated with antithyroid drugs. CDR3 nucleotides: TGTGCCAGCAGTCCCCGAGGGTCGGGACAGCCCCAGCATTTT. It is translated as CASSPRGSGQPQHF.